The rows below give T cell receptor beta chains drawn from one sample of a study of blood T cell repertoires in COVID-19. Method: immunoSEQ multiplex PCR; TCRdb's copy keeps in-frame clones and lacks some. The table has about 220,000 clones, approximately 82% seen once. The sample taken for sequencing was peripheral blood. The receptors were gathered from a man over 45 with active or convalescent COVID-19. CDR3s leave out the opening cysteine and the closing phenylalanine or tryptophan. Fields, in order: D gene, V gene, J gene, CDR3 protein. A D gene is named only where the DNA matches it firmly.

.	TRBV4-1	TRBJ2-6	ASSQGPGFSGANVLT
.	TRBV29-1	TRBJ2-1	SVRTVYNEQF
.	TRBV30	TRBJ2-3	AWSSRLTDTQY
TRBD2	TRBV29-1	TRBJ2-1	SVTDSGRHYNEQF
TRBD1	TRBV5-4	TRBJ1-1	ASSVDRANTEAF
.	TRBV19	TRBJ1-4	ASSMYRLPATNEKLF
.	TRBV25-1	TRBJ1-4	ASRGESNEKLF
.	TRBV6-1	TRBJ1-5	ASSGSTGLGNQPQH
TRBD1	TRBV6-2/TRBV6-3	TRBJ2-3	ASSLRDSSTDTQY
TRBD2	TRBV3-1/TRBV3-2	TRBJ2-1	ASSQGVGTSGSSSYNEQF
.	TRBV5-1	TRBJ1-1	ASSQAGAGNTEAF
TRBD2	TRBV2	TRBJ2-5	ASGGTSGLQETQY
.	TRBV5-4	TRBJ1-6	ATRVENNSPLH
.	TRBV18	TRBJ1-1	ASSSMGLKNTEAF
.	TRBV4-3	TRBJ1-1	ASSQDVGQGGTEAF
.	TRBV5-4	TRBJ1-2	ASSLVQGGGYT
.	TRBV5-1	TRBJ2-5	ASSSEIGVSTQY
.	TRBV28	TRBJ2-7	ASREQRVTYEQY
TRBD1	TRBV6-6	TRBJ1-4	ASMTGGATNEKLF
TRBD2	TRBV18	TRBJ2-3	ASSPPGGGTY
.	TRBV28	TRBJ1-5	ASRGFYSNQPQH
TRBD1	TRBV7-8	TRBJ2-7	ASTLDRGRSYEQY
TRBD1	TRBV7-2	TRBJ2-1	ASSKGTAYNEQF
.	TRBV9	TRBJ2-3	ASSVAHSRDTQY
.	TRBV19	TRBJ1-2	ASRGGQLRNYGYT
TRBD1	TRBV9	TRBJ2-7	ASSPGQVSREQY
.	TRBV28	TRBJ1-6	AGKGGNSPLH
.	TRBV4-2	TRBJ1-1	ASSQDMNTEAF
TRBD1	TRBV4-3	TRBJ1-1	ASSQAGGDRGRNPF
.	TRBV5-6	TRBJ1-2	ASSFGSANYGYT
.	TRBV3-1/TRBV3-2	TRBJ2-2	ASSPTGLHTGELF
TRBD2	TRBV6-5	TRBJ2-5	ASSRFPSGQETQY
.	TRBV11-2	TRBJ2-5	ASSLGGDTQY
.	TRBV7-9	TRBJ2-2	ASSLDGLAKNTGELF
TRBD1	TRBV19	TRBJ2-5	ASSISTGIETQY
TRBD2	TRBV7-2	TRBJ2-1	ASSKPGLEQF
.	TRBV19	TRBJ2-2	ASSTVVRGELF
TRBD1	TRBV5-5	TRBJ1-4	ASSSGDREREKLF
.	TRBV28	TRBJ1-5	ASSLLAREDQPQH
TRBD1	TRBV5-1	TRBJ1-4	ASSLKASGGAYEKLF
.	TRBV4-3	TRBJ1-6	ASSQDPEFSSYNSPLH
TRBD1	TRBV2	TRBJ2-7	ASSPGQGARGEQY
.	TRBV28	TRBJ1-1	ASSFPTVFGGTEAF
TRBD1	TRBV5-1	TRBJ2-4	ASSPTGVGAKNIQY
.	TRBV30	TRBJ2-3	AWSNRGFLDTQY